This T cell receptor beta chain was profiled in a study of radiotherapy plus CTLA-4 blockade in lung cancer. V trimming: 7 bases; J trimming: 0 bases; junction bases outside the gene matches: 10. CDR3 length: 17 residues. CDR1 is SGHRS and CDR2 is YFSETQ in the germline V gene. Comment on this clone: Its antigen remains unidentified.

General study findings and limits: It was early blood T cell clone dynamics, with interferon-beta, that reportedly best predicted response. There was expansion of tumor-derived TCR clones in blood after radiotherapy plus ipilimumab.

Profiled with immunoSEQ multiplex PCR; TCRdb holds only in-frame clones, not every one. Of 40,000 to 55,000 clones listed, approximately 71% are singletons. Alongside CTLA-4 blockade with ipilimumab, patients with chemo-refractory metastatic non-small-cell lung cancer received focal radiation. The clonotype originates from a human donor with non-small cell lung cancer whose response to radiotherapy plus ipilimumab could not be evaluated. This specimen was peripheral blood, taken from a patient treated with radiotherapy plus ipilimumab. The chain uses TRBV5-1 and TRBJ1-6; TRBD1 agrees at 7 bases. This CDR3 reads CASATGVSGSYNSPLHF. In DNA form, the CDR3 reads TGCGCCAGCGCTACAGGGGTATCGGGCTCCTATAATTCACCCCTCCACTTT.